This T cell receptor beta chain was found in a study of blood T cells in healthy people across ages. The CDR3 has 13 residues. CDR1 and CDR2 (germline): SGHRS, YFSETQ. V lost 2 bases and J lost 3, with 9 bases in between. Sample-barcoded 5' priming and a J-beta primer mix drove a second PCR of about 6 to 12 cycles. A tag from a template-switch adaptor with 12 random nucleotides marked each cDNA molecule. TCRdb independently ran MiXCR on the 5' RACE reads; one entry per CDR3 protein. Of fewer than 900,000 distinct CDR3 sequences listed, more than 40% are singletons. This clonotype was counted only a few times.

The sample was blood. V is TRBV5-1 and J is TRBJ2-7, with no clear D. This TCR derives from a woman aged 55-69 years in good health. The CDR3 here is CASSLGPFYEQYF. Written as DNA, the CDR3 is TGCGCCAGCAGCTTAGGACCCTTCTACGAGCAGTACTTC.